Given below is one T cell receptor (beta chain) in context. The target antigen is unknown. This sample is drawn from a study of shared clonotypes between healthy human individuals. As for the study in general: Each donor had three CD4 naive, three CD4 memory, two CD8 naive and one CD8 memory plate. Whole-study findings and limits: Roughly 4.7% was the fraction of naive CD4 clonotypes found shared across several donors.

The ends were cut back, 8 bases at V and 1 base at J, with 11 bases in the middle. The CDR3 is 14 residues long. Germline V gene data show CDR1 as LNHNV and CDR2 as YYDKDF (reference sequence). TCRdb's table, derived via immunoSEQ multiplex PCR, lists solely in-frame clones and lacks some. The repertoire holds about 1 million clones, 70% to 80% seen once, with roughly 1.5% in the top ten. Material: memory CD4+ T cells sorted from blood. Subset meaning: CD45RA-negative fraction. The chain uses TRBV15 and TRBJ1-4; the D gene is possibly TRBD1 (6 bases). The receptor was derived from a man aged 18 to 35 in good health. CDR3 sequence (DNA): TGTGCCACCGGAAGGGGGGGAACTAATGAAAAACTGTTTTTT. Protein product: CATGRGGTNEKLFF.